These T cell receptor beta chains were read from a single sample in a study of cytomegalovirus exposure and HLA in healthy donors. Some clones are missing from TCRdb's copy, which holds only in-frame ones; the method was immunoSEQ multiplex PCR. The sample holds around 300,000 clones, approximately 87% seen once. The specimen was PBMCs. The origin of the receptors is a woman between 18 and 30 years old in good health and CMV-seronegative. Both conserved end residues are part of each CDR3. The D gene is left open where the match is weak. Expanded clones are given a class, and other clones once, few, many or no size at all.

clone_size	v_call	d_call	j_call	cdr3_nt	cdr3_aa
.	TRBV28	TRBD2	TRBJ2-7	TGTGCCAGCACCCTTCCGGGGGGGCGCGAGCAGTACTTC	CASTLPGGREQYF
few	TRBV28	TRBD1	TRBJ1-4	TGTGCCAGCAGTTTAGGGGGGACAGGGGGGGAAAAACTGTTTTTT	CASSLGGTGGEKLFF
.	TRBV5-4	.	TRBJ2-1	TGTGCCACCGCCTCGGTAGGGGGCAATGAGCAGTTCTTC	CATASVGGNEQFF
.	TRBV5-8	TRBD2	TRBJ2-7	TGTGCCAGCAGGGAAGCGGGAGGGCCGGGCGAGCAGTACTTC	CASREAGGPGEQYF
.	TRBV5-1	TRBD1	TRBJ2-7	TGCGCCAGCAGCCCGGATGGGACAGCCTACGAGCAGTACTTC	CASSPDGTAYEQYF
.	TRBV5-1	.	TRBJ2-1	TGCGCCAGCAGCGGTTCCGGGAGCTCCTACAATGAGCAGTTCTTC	CASSGSGSSYNEQFF
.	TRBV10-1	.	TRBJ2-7	TGCGCCAGCAGTGATCGGGACATCTACGAGCAGTACTTC	CASSDRDIYEQYF
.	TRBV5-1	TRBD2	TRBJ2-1	TGCGCCAGCAGCTTGGGGCGGGAGTGGAATGAGCAGTTCTTC	CASSLGREWNEQFF
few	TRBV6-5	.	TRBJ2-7	TGTGCCAGCCAGGGGGGCAGGGATCCCTACGAGCAGTACTTC	CASQGGRDPYEQYF
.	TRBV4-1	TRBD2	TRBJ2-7	TGCGCCAGCAGCCAAGAAGGCCCTGGGGGGCTAGCGGGAGGCTATGAGCAGTACTTC	CASSQEGPGGLAGGYEQYF
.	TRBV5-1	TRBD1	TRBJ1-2	TGCGCCAGCAGCTTGGCCGACAGGGAGGAGAACTATGGCTACACCTTC	CASSLADREENYGYTF
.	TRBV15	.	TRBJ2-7	TGTGCCACCAGCAGAGCGAGCGGAGCCTTTGACGAGCAGTACTTC	CATSRASGAFDEQYF
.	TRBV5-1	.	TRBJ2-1	TGCGCCAGCAGCCGGGAGTCCGCCAATGAGCAGTTCTTC	CASSRESANEQFF
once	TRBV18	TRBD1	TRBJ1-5	TGTGCCAGCACGTCCCGGGACAGGGGGCTGATCAATCAGCCCCAGCATTTT	CASTSRDRGLINQPQHF
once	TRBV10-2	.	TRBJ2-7	TGCGCCAGCAGTGAATCAGGGCGGGAAAACTTCTACGAGCAGTACTTC	CASSESGRENFYEQYF
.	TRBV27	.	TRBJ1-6	TGTGCCAGCAGTCCGACAGGAGGCTATAATTCACCCCTCCACTTT	CASSPTGGYNSPLHF
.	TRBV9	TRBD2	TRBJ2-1	TGTGCCAGCACCTCTCTTTCGGGCAGGGCGGGAGACTACTACAATGAGCAGTTCTTC	CASTSLSGRAGDYYNEQFF
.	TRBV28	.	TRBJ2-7	TGTGCCAGCAGTTTAGGGGCGCGCGAGCAGTACTTC	CASSLGAREQYF
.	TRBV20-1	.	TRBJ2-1	TGCAGTGCTGAGAAGACTGCCGAGCAGTTCTTC	CSAEKTAEQFF
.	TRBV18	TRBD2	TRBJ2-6	TGTGCCAGCTCACCCACTAGCGGAGGTGCTGGGGCCAACGTCCTGACTTTC	CASSPTSGGAGANVLTF
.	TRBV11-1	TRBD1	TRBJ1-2	TGTGCCAGCAGCCTTAAAACAACAGGGGACGGCTACACCTTC	CASSLKTTGDGYTF
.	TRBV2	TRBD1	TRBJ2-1	TGTGCCAGCAGGGTGGACAGGCCGACTAATGAGCAGTTCTTC	CASRVDRPTNEQFF
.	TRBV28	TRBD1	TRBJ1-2	TGTGCCAGCAGTATCCTAGACAGGGGAGAGGGCTACACCTTC	CASSILDRGEGYTF
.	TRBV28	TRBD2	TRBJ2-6	TGTGCCAGTTCATGGGGGGGGAGCTCTGGGGCCAACGTCCTGACTTTC	CASSWGGSSGANVLTF
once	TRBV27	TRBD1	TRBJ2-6	TGTGCCAGCAGTGATCCGGGACAGGGTGCTGGGGCCAACGTCCTGACTTTC	CASSDPGQGAGANVLTF